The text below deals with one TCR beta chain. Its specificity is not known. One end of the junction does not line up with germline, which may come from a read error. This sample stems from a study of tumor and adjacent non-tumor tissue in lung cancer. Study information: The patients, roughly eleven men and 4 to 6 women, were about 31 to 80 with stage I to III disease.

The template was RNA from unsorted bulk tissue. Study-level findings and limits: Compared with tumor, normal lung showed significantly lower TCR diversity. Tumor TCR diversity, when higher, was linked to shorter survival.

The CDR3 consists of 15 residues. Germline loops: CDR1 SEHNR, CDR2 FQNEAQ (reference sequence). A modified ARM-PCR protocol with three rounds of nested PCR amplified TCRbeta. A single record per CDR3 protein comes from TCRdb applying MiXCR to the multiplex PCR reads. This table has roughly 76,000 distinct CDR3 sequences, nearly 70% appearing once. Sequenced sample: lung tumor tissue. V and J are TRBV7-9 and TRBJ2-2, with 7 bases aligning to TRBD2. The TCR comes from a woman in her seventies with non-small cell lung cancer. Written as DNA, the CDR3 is TGTGCCTTCAAAAGGGCGGGAGCGAATACCGGGGAGCTGTTTTTT. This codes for CAFKRAGANTGELFF.